A single sample gave rise to the 5 T cell receptor beta chains below, sequenced in a study of CD8+CD57+ T cells in acquired aplastic anemia. Patients chosen for sequencing had CD8+CD57+ cells that had expanded, as shown by flow cytometry. Using genomic DNA as the template, TCR beta VDJ and CDR3 profiling was carried out. A single record per CDR3 protein comes from TCRdb applying MiXCR to the reads. There are a few hundred thousand distinct CDR3 sequences in the sample; approximately 32% occur only once, and around 0.82% lies in the top ten. The sequenced material came from sorted CD4+, CD8+, or CD8+CD57+ T cells (not recorded which) from PBMCs. The receptor set was obtained from a human donor with aplastic anemia.

This clonotype was counted between two and nine times. The chain recombines TRBV7-6 with TRBJ2-2; D is possibly TRBD1 or TRBD2 (6 bases each). This CDR3 has 16 residues. The V end was cut by 5 bases, the J end by 0 bases, with 13 bases between. Germline loops: CDR1 SGHVS, CDR2 FNYEAQ. CDR3: CASSPTGGANTGELFF. The DNA of the CDR3 is TGTGCCAGCAGCCCCACCGGGGGCGCGAACACCGGGGAGCTGTTTTTT. Full variable domain (outside the CDR3, taken from reference TRBV7-6 and TRBJ2-2): GAGVSQSPRYKVTKRGQDVALRCDPISGHVSLYWYRQALGQGPEFLTYFNYEAQQDKSGLPNDRFSAERPEGSISTLTIQRTEQRDSAMYRCASSPTGGANTGELFFGEGSRLTVL.

There are a few counts of this clonotype. CDR3 sequence (DNA): TGTGCCAGCCGCCCACCGGGACAGAGTACCTATGGCTACACCTTC. Protein: CASRPPGQSTYGYTF. This sequence joins TRBV6-1 and TRBJ1-2; 7 bases agree with TRBD1. CDR1 MNHNS and CDR2 SASEGT come from the germline V gene. The CDR3 has 15 amino acids. Unmatched junction bases numbered 13, after V lost 8 bases and J lost 4 bases.

This chain connects TRBV20-1 to TRBJ2-1, with 11 positions matching TRBD2. The ends lost 5 bases at V and 3 bases at J; junction bases unmatched: 3. In germline, CDR1 is DFQATT, CDR2 SNEGSKA (reference sequence). The CDR3 runs to 14 residues. CDR3 nucleotide sequence: TGCAGTGCTGTCGGGACTAGCGGCTACAATGAGCAGTTCTTC. It specifies CSAVGTSGYNEQFF.

V usage is TRBV20-1 and J usage is TRBJ2-5; D might be TRBD2 (6 bases). This CDR3 comprises 16 residues. The V gene's germline CDR1 is DFQATT and CDR2 SNEGSKA (reference sequence). V lost 6 bases, J lost 1 base, and 21 bases lay in between. The CDR3 bases are TGCAGTGCCTACCGGGAGCGCCCTTTAGCCCAAGAGACCCAGTACTTC. Its translation: CSAYRERPLAQETQYF.

This clonotype was seen at least ten times. DNA of the CDR3: TGTGCCAGCAGCCCACTGGAGGGTTTAGGTGGCTACACCTTC. It codes for CASSPLEGLGGYTF. The rearrangement joins TRBV7-6 to TRBJ1-2; D call uncertain. Germline CDR1 SGHVS, CDR2 FNYEAQ. The V end lost 5 bases, the J end lost 7 bases, and 17 bases lay between the germline ends. The CDR3 runs to 14 residues.